A single sample is the source of the 32 T cell receptor beta chains below, sequenced in a study of blood T cell repertoires in COVID-19. Profiled with immunoSEQ multiplex PCR; TCRdb holds only in-frame clones, not every one. The sample contains around 310,000 clones, about nine tenths of which appear only once. Sequencing was done on a sample of PBMCs or T cells enriched from blood (not recorded which). The origin of the receptors is a young woman who had recovered from COVID-19.

Only one count was recorded for this clone. The rearrangement joins TRBV9 to TRBJ2-1; 9 nucleotides match TRBD1. J was trimmed by 4 bases and V by 3 bases; bases with no gene match: 5. The CDR3 covers 15 residues. The germline V gene encodes CDR1 SGDLS and CDR2 YYNGEE. CDR3 sequence: CASSATGGSYNEQFF. CDR3 nucleotides: TGTGCCAGCAGCGCCACAGGGGGCTCGTACAATGAGCAGTTCTTC. The full variable domain, with the rest looked up from reference TRBV9 and TRBJ2-1, is DSGVTQTPKHLITATGQRVTLRCSPRSGDLSVYWYQQSLDQGLQFLIQYYNGEERAKGNILERFSAQQFPDLHSELNLSSLELGDSALYFCASSATGGSYNEQFFGPGTRLTVL.

This clone showed up just once. The rearrangement links TRBV13 to TRBJ2-1, with 8 nucleotides matching TRBD2. Trimming took 3 bases from V and 7 from J; bases not matched to a gene: 8. Germline V gene data show CDR1 as PRHDT and CDR2 as FYEKMQ (reference sequence). The CDR3 is made up of 15 amino acids. CDR3 nucleotide sequence: TGTGCCAGCAGCTTTTCAACTAGCGGTCTTAATGAGCAGTTCTTC. It specifies CASSFSTSGLNEQFF. The entire variable domain, with the rest obtained from reference TRBV13 and TRBJ2-1, is as follows: AAGVIQSPRHLIKEKRETATLKCYPIPRHDTVYWYQQGPGQDPQFLISFYEKMQSDKGSIPDRFSAQQFSDYHSELNMSSLELGDSALYFCASSFSTSGLNEQFFGPGTRLTVL.

J is TRBJ2-3 and V is TRBV2, with TRBD2 identical over 7 bases. This CDR3 region has 15 residues. The germline gives CDR1 SNHLY, CDR2 FYNNEI. Trimming took 4 bases from V and 1 from J; bases not matched to a gene: 5. CDR3 sequence: CASSGTGGGTDTQYF. The DNA for the CDR3 is TGTGCCAGCAGTGGTACGGGAGGAGGCACAGATACGCAGTATTTT.

This sequence joins TRBV6-5 and TRBJ1-1; D unresolved. Germline loops: CDR1 MNHEY, CDR2 SVGAGI. The CDR3 has 14 amino acids. The V end was cut by 0 bases, the J end by 7 bases, with 12 bases between. CDR3 region: CASSYSRSAHEAFF. CDR3 DNA sequence: TGTGCCAGCAGTTACTCGAGGTCAGCCCATGAAGCTTTCTTT.

CDR3 sequence reads: CASSLDYFSVPNYGYTF. The CDR3 DNA follows: TGTGCCAGCAGCTTAGATTACTTTTCTGTACCCAACTATGGCTACACCTTC. The chain combines TRBV11-2 with TRBJ1-2; the D is unclear. The V gene's germline CDR1 is SGHAT and CDR2 FQNNGV. This CDR3 spans 17 amino acids. The V end lost 0 bases, the J end lost 2 bases, and 16 bases lay between the germline ends.

The V gene is TRBV2, the J gene TRBJ1-1; unclear D gene. The CDR3 is made up of 14 amino acids. Germline V gene sequence: CDR1 SNHLY, CDR2 FYNNEI. With 6 bases removed from V and 6 bases from J, the gap between germline ends came to 17 bases. In nucleotides, the CDR3 is TGTGCCAGCAGCCCCCGGTCGATGTTCCCTGAAGCTTTCTTT. This gives the protein CASSPRSMFPEAFF.

The CDR3 sequence: CASRSDNSPLHF. CDR3 coding DNA: TGTGCCAGTAGGTCAGATAATTCACCCCTCCACTTT. The chain recombines TRBV19 with TRBJ1-6; D uncertain. V dropped 6 bases and J dropped 5 bases, with 5 bases sitting between them. The germline CDR1 and CDR2 sequences are LNHDA and SQIVND (reference sequence). The CDR3 runs 12 residues. Supplemented by reference TRBV19 and TRBJ1-6, the full variable domain reads DGGITQSPKYLFRKEGQNVTLSCEQNLNHDAMYWYRQDPGQGLRLIYYSQIVNDFQKGDIAEGYSVSREKKESFPLTVTSAQKNPTAFYLCASRSDNSPLHFGNGTRLTVT.

The table lists this clone with a few counts. The rearrangement uses TRBV15 and TRBJ2-3, with 8 bases lining up with TRBD2. The CDR3 covers 18 residues. V dropped 7 bases and J dropped 5; count of bases not matched to a gene: 20. CDR1 is LNHNV, CDR2 YYDKDF, per germline (reference sequence). DNA for the CDR3: TGTGCCACCACCGCGAGGGTGGGGGGGACTAGTTTTAGAGATACGCAGTATTTT. Translated: CATTARVGGTSFRDTQYF.

The chain combines TRBV6-6 with TRBJ1-1; 7 bases line up with TRBD1. Germline V lookup: CDR1 MNHNY, CDR2 SVGAGI (reference sequence). The CDR3 extends over 15 amino acids. V gave up 5 bases and J gave up 4 bases; unmatched junction bases: 10. The CDR3 region has the DNA TGTGCCAGCAGTACCTTTACAGGGGATGGCACTGAAGCTTTCTTT. Its protein is CASSTFTGDGTEAFF.

The chain links TRBV9 to TRBJ1-2; unclear D gene. Trimming took off 0 bases at V and 7 bases at J, with 13 bases between the two ends. Germline V gives CDR1 SGDLS, CDR2 YYNGEE. The CDR3 is 14 residues long. The CDR3 DNA is TGTGCCAGCAGCGTAGGATCCATTGAGAGTGGCTACACCTTC. Translation gives CASSVGSIESGYTF.

V is TRBV4-1 and J is TRBJ1-2; 7 bases fit TRBD1. The CDR3 sequence is 16 residues long. In germline, CDR1 is MGHRA, CDR2 YSYEKL. Trimming took 1 base from V and 4 from J; bases not matched to a gene: 9. The CDR3 region is CASSQAATGYSYGYTF. For the CDR3, the DNA is TGCGCCAGCAGCCAAGCAGCGACAGGGTATAGCTATGGCTACACCTTC.

The rearrangement uses TRBV7-2 and TRBJ1-4, with 7 nucleotides matching TRBD1. Germline V lookup: CDR1 SGHTA, CDR2 FQGNSA. V lost 5 bases, J lost 9 bases, and 18 bases stayed unmatched. CDR3 length equals 17 residues. CDR3 amino acids: CASSHSTVPGQLKKLFF. The CDR3, as DNA: TGTGCCAGCAGCCACTCGACGGTCCCGGGACAGTTAAAAAAACTGTTTTTT.

The V call is TRBV7-2, the J call TRBJ2-7; possible D gene TRBD2, 7 bases. Trimming removed 3 bases at V and 0 bases at J, with 12 bases between. In germline, CDR1 is SGHTA, CDR2 FQGNSA. The CDR3 length is 15 residues. CDR3 in amino acids: CASSFKGGPSYEQYF. CDR3 bases: TGTGCCAGCAGCTTTAAGGGGGGGCCCTCCTACGAGCAGTACTTC.

The DNA for the CDR3 is TGCAGTGCTCGGGGGGTTTTTGGGGCTTTCTTT. It yields the protein CSARGVFGAFF. V usage is TRBV20-1 and J usage is TRBJ1-1; the D gene is possibly TRBD1 (5 bases). Trimming took off 5 bases at V and 11 bases at J, with 15 bases between the two ends. The CDR3 length is 11 residues. Germline values: CDR1 DFQATT, CDR2 SNEGSKA (reference sequence).

The chain couples TRBV5-1 to TRBJ2-3, with D uncertain. Germline loops: CDR1 SGHRS, CDR2 YFSETQ. Trimming left V 4 bases short and J 1 base short, with 7 bases between. CDR3 length equals 13 residues. CDR3 nucleotides: TGCGCCAGCAGCGAAGTAGGCACAGATACGCAGTATTTT. It codes for CASSEVGTDTQYF.

CDR3 DNA sequence: TGCAGCGCCCAGGATTCAACTAATGAAAAACTGTTTTTT. Encoded protein: CSAQDSTNEKLFF. J is TRBJ1-4 and V is TRBV29-1; D is undetermined. The CDR3 totals 13 residues. Trimming shortened V by 7 bases and J by 0 bases, and 9 bases separated the two germline ends. Germline V gene lookup returns CDR1 SQVTM and CDR2 ANQGSEA.

V usage is TRBV18 and J usage is TRBJ1-1, with 8 nucleotides matching TRBD1. J gave up 2 bases and V 3 bases, and 14 bases lay outside the gene matches. The CDR3 spans 18 residues. Germline assignment: CDR1 KGHSH and CDR2 LQKENI. The CDR3 DNA reads as TGTGCCAGCTCACCCTACAACTTTCCGGGACAGGACAACACTGAAGCTTTCTTT. It is translated as CASSPYNFPGQDNTEAFF.

This sequence joins TRBV6-5 and TRBJ2-5; 8 bases agree with TRBD1. The CDR3 totals 15 residues. Germline V gene sequence: CDR1 MNHEY, CDR2 SVGAGI. The J segment lost 3 bases and the V segment lost 5 bases, leaving 8 bases of the junction unmatched. As DNA, the CDR3 is TGTGCCAGCAGTCCCGGACAGGGCAGGAAAGAGACCCAGTACTTC. Amino acid sequence: CASSPGQGRKETQYF.

This chain joins TRBV19 and TRBJ1-1, with 7 bases lining up with TRBD1. CDR1 is LNHDA, CDR2 SQIVND, per germline (reference sequence). Trimming took 0 bases from V and 5 from J; bases not matched to a gene: 6. The CDR3 extends over 15 amino acids. Here the CDR3 DNA reads TGTGCCAGTAGTATAGATTTTAGGGGGCTAACTGAAGCTTTCTTT. It codes for CASSIDFRGLTEAFF.

The chain is built from TRBV27 and TRBJ2-2; 8 nucleotides align to TRBD2. The CDR3 runs 15 residues. Germline-derived CDR1 and CDR2 are MNHEY and SMNVEV (reference sequence). J lost 4 bases, V lost 3 bases, and 4 bases had no gene match. CDR3 sequence: CASSFSLAATGELFF. Written as DNA, the CDR3 is TGTGCCAGCAGTTTTTCACTAGCGGCCACCGGGGAGCTGTTTTTT.

The rearrangement uses TRBV13 and TRBJ2-7; TRBD1 is a possible D gene (7 bases). V was clipped by 5 bases and J by 2 bases, with 13 bases between them. The CDR3 is made up of 14 amino acids. Germline-derived CDR1 and CDR2 are PRHDT and FYEKMQ (reference sequence). This CDR3 is CASSPQGRPYEQYF. The DNA of the CDR3 is TGTGCCAGCAGCCCACAGGGGAGGCCCTACGAGCAGTACTTC.

This clone was detected a few times. The V and J genes are TRBV2 and TRBJ2-7; 10 bases agree with TRBD2. The CDR3 sequence is 15 residues long. Losses at the gene ends were 6 bases for V and 6 bases for J; bases not matched to a gene: 11. CDR1 SNHLY and CDR2 FYNNEI come from the germline V gene. The CDR3, as DNA: TGTGCCAGCAGGGAAATTCTAGCGGGGGCAGGCGAGCAGTACTTC. The encoded protein is CASREILAGAGEQYF.

The chain uses TRBV7-9 and TRBJ1-1, with 11 bases matching TRBD1. The V gene end was trimmed by 5 bases and the J gene end by 10 bases; junction bases not matched to a gene: 15. From germline, CDR1 is SEHNR and CDR2 FQNEAQ (reference sequence). CDR3 length: 16 residues. The DNA of the CDR3 is TGTGCCAGCAGCAAACCTAGGACAGGGGGCATTTCAGGAGCTTTCTTT. This gives the protein CASSKPRTGGISGAFF.

The V and J genes are TRBV11-3 and TRBJ2-1, with D tentatively TRBD1 (6 bases). The germline CDR1 and CDR2 sequences are SGHNT and YENEEA. The CDR3 sequence is 14 residues long. Trimming shortened V by 0 bases and J by 6 bases, and 9 bases separated the two germline ends. The CDR3 loop reads CASSLDRQVNEQFF. The CDR3 bases are TGTGCCAGCAGCTTAGATAGACAGGTCAATGAGCAGTTCTTC. The full variable domain, completed using reference TRBV11-3 and TRBJ2-1, is EAGVVQSPRYKIIEKKQPVAFWCNPISGHNTLYWYLQNLGQGPELLIRYENEEAVDDSQLPKDRFSAERLKGVDSTLKIQPAELGDSAVYLCASSLDRQVNEQFFGPGTRLTVL.

J is TRBJ2-2 and V is TRBV10-3; maybe TRBD2 (6 bases). CDR3 length equals 12 residues. The germline gives CDR1 ENHRY, CDR2 SYGVKD. V lost 5 bases to trimming and J lost 7 bases, with 8 bases between them. The chain's CDR3 is CAISSGDGELFF. The CDR3 DNA is TGTGCCATCAGTTCGGGGGACGGGGAGCTGTTTTTT.

In this sample, this clone turned up once. The V gene is TRBV5-5, the J gene TRBJ1-1; D may be TRBD1 (6 bases). Per the germline V gene, CDR1 is SGHKS and CDR2 is YYEKEE (reference sequence). V lost 5 bases, J lost 9 bases, and 14 bases lay in between. This CDR3 contains 12 residues. The CDR3 reads CASSWGGEKAFF. For the CDR3, the DNA is TGTGCCAGCAGTTGGGGGGGCGAGAAAGCTTTCTTT.

J is TRBJ2-3 and V is TRBV6-5, with 8 bases fitting TRBD1. CDR3 length: 15 residues. After removal of 2 bases from V and 2 bases from J, the junction contained 3 bases not matched to a gene. Germline V gene data show CDR1 as MNHEY and CDR2 as SVGAGI. The DNA of the CDR3 is TGTGCCAGCAGTTACGAGGGACAGGTCACAGATACGCAGTATTTT. This translates into CASSYEGQVTDTQYF.

V and J are TRBV2 and TRBJ1-2; D is perhaps TRBD1 (6 bases). The germline CDR1 and CDR2 sequences are SNHLY and FYNNEI. V was shortened by 1 base and J by 6 bases, with 18 bases between the two germline ends. The CDR3 covers 16 residues. The CDR3 DNA follows: TGTGCCAGCAGTGAAGAATCCCCCTGGGGGGGCGATGGCTACACCTTC. Its protein is CASSEESPWGGDGYTF.

This chain uses TRBV4-1 with TRBJ1-2; D not certain. The CDR3 has 16 amino acids. The V and J ends lost 1 base and 7 bases respectively, with 19 bases between them. The V gene's germline CDR1 is MGHRA and CDR2 YSYEKL. The CDR3 loop is CASSQGITSSPRGYTF. DNA of the CDR3: TGCGCCAGCAGCCAAGGTATAACTTCGAGCCCCCGTGGCTACACCTTC.

The chain uses TRBV7-9 and TRBJ1-4; TRBD1 is a possible D gene (6 bases). Trimming removed 5 bases from V and 2 bases from J, with 12 bases in between. The CDR3 has 15 residues. Looked up from germline, CDR1 is SEHNR and CDR2 is FQNEAQ (reference sequence). CDR3 coding DNA: TGTGCCAGCAGCGTCAGGGGTGGGACTAATGAAAAACTGTTTTTT. Translating gives CASSVRGGTNEKLFF. Drawing the rest from reference TRBV7-9 and TRBJ1-4, the complete variable domain is DTGVSQNPRHKITKRGQNVTFRCDPISEHNRLYWYRQTLGQGPEFLTYFQNEAQLEKSRLLSDRFSAERPKGSFSTLEIQRTEQGDSAMYLCASSVRGGTNEKLFFGSGTQLSVL.

DNA for the CDR3: TGCAGCGTTGAACTTACGATTGCGGGAGTTATCAATGAGCAGTTCTTC. Its translation is CSVELTIAGVINEQFF. The chain is built from TRBV29-1 and TRBJ2-1; the match to TRBD2 covers 7 bases. CDR1 and CDR2 from the germline V gene are SQVTM and ANQGSEA. V shed 2 bases, J shed 6 bases, and the junction held 13 bases outside the gene matches. CDR3 size: 16 residues.

V usage is TRBV24-1 and J usage is TRBJ2-5, with 8 bases lining up with TRBD1. In germline, CDR1 is KGHDR, CDR2 SFDVKD. The junction had 5 bases not matched to a gene; V was cut back by 3 bases and J by 3 bases. The CDR3 is 15 residues long. The CDR3 is CATSDPRTGKETQYF. CDR3 nucleotides: TGTGCCACCAGTGATCCTAGGACAGGGAAAGAGACCCAGTACTTC.